This T cell receptor beta chain stems from a study of shared clonotypes between healthy human individuals. In the case of this clone: Its target is unknown.

Measured with immunoSEQ multiplex PCR; TCRdb has only the in-frame clones, and not every one. The sample holds roughly 2.4 million clones, roughly 95% seen once. Recent vaccinations or acute infections were absent in the healthy HIV-negative adult donors. Investigators divided CD4+ cells into CD45RA+ naive and CD45RA-negative memory subsets. Regarding the study as a whole: Clonotypes shared by all four sorted-subset donors had higher generation probabilities than non-shared clonotypes.

After removal of 8 bases from V and 3 bases from J, the junction contained 4 bases not matched to a gene. The CDR3 extends over 14 amino acids. CDR1 is SGHTA and CDR2 is FQGTGA in the germline V gene. This sequence joins TRBV7-3 and TRBJ2-2; 9 bases match TRBD1. Sequenced input: naive CD4+ T cells sorted from blood. The sample's subset: CD45RA+ positively selected. The TCR sequence derives from a man aged 18 to 29 in good health. The CDR3: CASAGQGHTGELFF. The CDR3 nucleotides read TGTGCCAGCGCGGGACAGGGCCACACCGGGGAGCTGTTTTTT.